This TCR beta chain was recorded in a study of blood T cell repertoires in COVID-19. Study details: PBMCs, B-cell-depleted T cells, or T cells were the source of the cDNA or gDNA that made up the material.

In the original analysis: Estimated nucleated cell counts came from reference gene primer amplification. Here immunoSEQ multiplex PCR was the method, and the copy in TCRdb shows in-frame clones only, minus some. V and J calls and clone size are copied from that table; D and trimming were computed from the DNA. The sample records 250,000 to 350,000 clones, roughly 90% being singletons. Looked up from germline, CDR1 is MNHEY and CDR2 is SVGAGI. V gave up 6 bases and J gave up 7 bases, with 18 bases separating them. The CDR3 has 14 amino acids. Sequenced input: peripheral blood. The receptor's source is a man younger than 35 who had recovered from COVID-19. The chain recombines TRBV6-5 with TRBJ1-1; D is ambiguous. The CDR3 region has the DNA TGTGCCAGCAGGACACTGGACTCTGTCGGTGAAGCTTTCTTT. It is translated as CASRTLDSVGEAFF.